These 13 T cell receptor beta chains share one sample of origin, sequenced in a study of blood T cell repertoires in COVID-19 (TCRdb year 2020). Library preparation was by the immunoSEQ multiplex PCR assay. The source is immuneACCESS, and TCRdb retained only in-frame sequences with V and J called. Part of the clones is not carried over; for the studies checked, unresolved V genes explain less than half of this, and the remainder is unexplained. The sample includes 260,000 or so clones, with 85% observed a single time. The biggest ten clones account for 2% to 3% of the sample. Sequencing was done on a sample of PBMCs or T cells enriched from blood (not recorded which). The receptors stem from a woman aged 50 to 65 who had recovered from COVID-19.

The V gene is TRBV7-2, the J gene TRBJ2-7; D gene unclear. The CDR3 runs to 14 residues. V lost 1 base, J lost 2 bases, and 9 bases lay in between. CDR1 SGHTA and CDR2 FQGNSA come from the germline V gene. This CDR3 is CASSLGAPTYEQYF. CDR3 bases: TGTGCCAGCAGCTTAGGGGCACCTACCTACGAGCAGTACTTC.

This chain links TRBV7-9 with TRBJ2-5, with unresolved D. V dropped 1 base and J dropped 5 bases, with 11 bases sitting between them. The CDR3 runs to 14 residues. Germline values: CDR1 SEHNR, CDR2 FQNEAQ (reference sequence). CDR3 sequence: CASSLGGPRETQYF. The CDR3 region has the DNA TGTGCCAGCAGCTTAGGCGGTCCAAGGGAGACCCAGTACTTC.

This chain links TRBV3-1 (or the pseudogene TRBV3-2) with TRBJ2-3; 7 positions agree with TRBD2. V shed 5 bases, J shed 0 bases, and the junction held 17 bases outside the gene matches. The germline V gene has CDR1 LGHDT and CDR2 YNNKEL (reference sequence). The CDR3 has 19 residues. The CDR3 loop is CASSNIPRGYTASTDTQYF. The CDR3 DNA reads as TGTGCCAGCAGCAACATTCCGCGGGGGTACACTGCGAGCACAGATACGCAGTATTTT.

This clone was seen only once. The chain employs TRBV28 and TRBJ1-5, with D perhaps matching TRBD1 (6 bases). V was pared by 5 bases and J by 3 bases, with 14 bases between. This CDR3 is 15 amino acids long. The germline CDR1 and CDR2 sequences are MDHEN and SYDVKM. The CDR3 nucleotides read TGTGCCAGCAGTCAATACAGGGTCCTCAATCAGCCCCAGCATTTT. It encodes CASSQYRVLNQPQHF.

This chain connects TRBV7-7 to TRBJ2-5; TRBD1 aligns across 12 bases. The CDR3 runs to 16 residues. Germline-derived CDR1 and CDR2 are SSHAT and FNYEAQ (reference sequence). Unmatched junction bases numbered 9, after V lost 5 bases and J lost 5 bases. The CDR3 region is CASSPTGTGGMETQYF. In DNA, the CDR3 is TGTGCCAGCAGCCCAACCGGGACAGGGGGCATGGAGACCCAGTACTTC. Together with reference TRBV7-7 and TRBJ2-5, the CDR3 gives the full variable domain: GAGVSQSPRYKVTKRGQDVTLRCDPISSHATLYWYQQALGQGPEFLTYFNYEAQPDKSGLPSDRFSAERPEGSISTLTIQRTEQRDSAMYRCASSPTGTGGMETQYFGPGTRLLVL.

The V call is TRBV7-7, the J call TRBJ2-3; 8 nucleotides line up with TRBD2. The V segment lost 0 bases and the J segment 1 base; nucleotides outside the gene matches: 6. The length of the CDR3 is 17 residues. Germline CDR1 SSHAT, CDR2 FNYEAQ (reference sequence). The CDR3 sequence is CASSLAASGSGTDTQYF. The CDR3 DNA reads as TGTGCCAGCAGCTTAGCGGCTAGCGGGTCGGGCACAGATACGCAGTATTTT.

J is TRBJ1-6 and V is TRBV6-5, with a weak D call TRBD1 (6 bases). This CDR3 has 14 residues. V lost 6 bases to trimming and J lost 6 bases, with 12 bases between them. CDR1 MNHEY and CDR2 SVGAGI come from the germline V gene. The CDR3 loop reads CASSRGQFNSPLHF. Written as DNA, the CDR3 is TGTGCCAGCAGCCGTGGACAGTTTAATTCACCCCTCCACTTT.

The table lists this clone with a few counts. This sequence joins TRBV5-1 and TRBJ2-3; 7 bases line up with TRBD2. V shed 6 bases and J 2 bases; nucleotides not matched to a gene: 15. The CDR3 runs 17 residues. Germline CDR1 and CDR2: SGHRS and YFSETQ. CDR3 sequence: CASTPQVAGVSTDTQYF. The DNA for the CDR3 is TGCGCCAGCACCCCGCAAGTGGCGGGGGTTTCCACAGATACGCAGTATTTT.

This sequence joins TRBV6-1 and TRBJ2-7, with D perhaps matching TRBD1 (7 bases). Per germline, CDR1 MNHNS and CDR2 SASEGT. V was trimmed by 4 bases and J by 5 bases, leaving 15 bases between them. The CDR3 is made up of 14 amino acids. The CDR3 DNA reads as TGTGCCAGCAGTGTTAGCCAGGGGGGCCACGAGCAGTACTTC. Translation gives CASSVSQGGHEQYF.

The gene calls are TRBV29-1 and TRBJ1-2; the match to TRBD1 covers 8 bases. The ends lost 6 bases at V and 4 bases at J; junction bases unmatched: 7. The CDR3 length is 13 residues. Germline-derived CDR1 and CDR2 are SQVTM and ANQGSEA. CDR3 sequence reads: CSVDRGSAYGYTF. CDR3 coding DNA: TGCAGCGTAGACAGGGGATCAGCCTATGGCTACACCTTC.

The rearrangement joins TRBV6-5 to TRBJ2-7; 10 bases are shared with TRBD2. The CDR3 length is 14 residues. V lost 6 bases, J lost 3 bases, and 5 bases stayed unmatched. The germline V gene encodes CDR1 MNHEY and CDR2 SVGAGI. CDR3 residues: CASSRTSGIYEQYF. CDR3 DNA sequence: TGTGCCAGCAGCCGAACTAGCGGGATCTACGAGCAGTACTTC.

This chain uses TRBV12-3 or TRBV12-4 with TRBJ1-5; a weak D match, TRBD1 (6 bases). V lost 4 bases to trimming and J lost 4 bases, with 8 bases between them. The CDR3 covers 13 residues. As DNA, the CDR3 is TGTGCCAGCAGTTGGACAGCTAATCAGCCCCAGCATTTT. Residues: CASSWTANQPQHF.

The J gene is TRBJ2-5, the V gene TRBV18; a possible D gene is TRBD2 (6 bases). Germline V gene sequence: CDR1 KGHSH, CDR2 LQKENI. With 3 bases removed from V and 2 bases from J, the gap between germline ends came to 10 bases. The CDR3 spans 14 residues. The CDR3 DNA is TGTGCCAGCTCACCGACTAGATCTCAAGAGACCCAGTACTTC. This codes for CASSPTRSQETQYF.